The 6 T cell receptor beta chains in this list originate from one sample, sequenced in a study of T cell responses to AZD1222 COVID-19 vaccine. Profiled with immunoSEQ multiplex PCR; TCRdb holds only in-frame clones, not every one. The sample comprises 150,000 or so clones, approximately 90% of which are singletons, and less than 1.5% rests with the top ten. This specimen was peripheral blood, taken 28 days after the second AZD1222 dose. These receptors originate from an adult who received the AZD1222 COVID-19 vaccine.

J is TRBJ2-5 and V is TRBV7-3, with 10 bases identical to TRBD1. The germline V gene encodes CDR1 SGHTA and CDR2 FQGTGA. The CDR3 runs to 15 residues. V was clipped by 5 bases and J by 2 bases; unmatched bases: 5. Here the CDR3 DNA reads TGTGCCAGCAGCCAAGGGACAGGGGTACAAGAGACCCAGTACTTC. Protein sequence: CASSQGTGVQETQYF. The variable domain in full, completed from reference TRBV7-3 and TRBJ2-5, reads GAGVSQTPSNKVTEKGKYVELRCDPISGHTALYWYRQSLGQGPEFLIYFQGTGAADDSGLPNDRFFAVRPEGSVSTLKIQRTERGDSAVYLCASSQGTGVQETQYFGPGTRLLVL.

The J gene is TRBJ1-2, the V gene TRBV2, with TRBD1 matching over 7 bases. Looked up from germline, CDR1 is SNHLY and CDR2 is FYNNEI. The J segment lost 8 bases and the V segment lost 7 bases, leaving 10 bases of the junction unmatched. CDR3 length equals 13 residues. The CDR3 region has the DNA TGTGCCAGCAAACCCGATCAGGGGGTAGGCTACACCTTC. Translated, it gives CASKPDQGVGYTF.

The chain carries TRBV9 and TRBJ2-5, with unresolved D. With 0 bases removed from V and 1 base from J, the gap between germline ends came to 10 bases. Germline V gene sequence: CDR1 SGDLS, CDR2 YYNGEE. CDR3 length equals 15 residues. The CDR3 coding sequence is TGTGCCAGCAGCGTAGGGGTCAGCCTCCAAGAGACCCAGTACTTC. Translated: CASSVGVSLQETQYF.

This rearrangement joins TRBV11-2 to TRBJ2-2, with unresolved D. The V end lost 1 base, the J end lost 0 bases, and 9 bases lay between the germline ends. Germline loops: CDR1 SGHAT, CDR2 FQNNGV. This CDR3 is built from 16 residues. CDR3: CASSLVATSNTGELFF. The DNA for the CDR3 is TGTGCCAGCAGCTTAGTGGCCACCTCGAACACCGGGGAGCTGTTTTTT.

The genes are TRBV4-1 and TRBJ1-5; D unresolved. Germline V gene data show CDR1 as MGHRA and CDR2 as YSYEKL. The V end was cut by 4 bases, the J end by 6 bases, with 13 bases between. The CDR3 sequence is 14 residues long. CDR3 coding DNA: TGCGCCAGCAGCCCCCGTGGATCGCCTCAGCCCCAGCATTTT. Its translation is CASSPRGSPQPQHF.

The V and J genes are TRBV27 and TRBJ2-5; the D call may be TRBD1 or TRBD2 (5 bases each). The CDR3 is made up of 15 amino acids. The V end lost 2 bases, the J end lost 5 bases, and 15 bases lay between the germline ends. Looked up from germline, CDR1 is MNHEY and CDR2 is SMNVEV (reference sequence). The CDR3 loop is CASSLKGRDGETQYF. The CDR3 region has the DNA TGTGCCAGCAGTTTAAAAGGCAGGGACGGGGAGACCCAGTACTTC.